A single sample is the source of the 7 T cell receptor beta chains below, sequenced in a study of Tregs in tolerant kidney transplant recipients. Sequencing used immunoSEQ multiplex PCR; TCRdb keeps in-frame clones, though not all of them. Of about 50,000 clones listed, approximately 89% are singletons. Related graft donors supplied nonmyeloablative bone marrow transplants, and mixed chimerism was transient. The sequencing used CD8+ T cells from blood (PBMCs), collected 12 months after the transplant. The receptors shown here come from a human patient who received a combined kidney and bone marrow transplant. These T cells may partly come from the graft donor.

The rearrangement links TRBV29-1 to TRBJ1-4, with 7 bases that match TRBD1. The CDR3 has 12 amino acids. In germline, CDR1 is SQVTM, CDR2 ANQGSEA. V dropped 6 bases and J dropped 7; count of bases not matched to a gene: 5. The CDR3 nucleotides are TGCAGCGTGGGGACAGCGATTGAAAAACTGTTTTTT. Translating it yields CSVGTAIEKLFF.

The rearrangement joins TRBV4-3 to TRBJ2-3, with 8 bases aligning to TRBD2. Unmatched junction bases numbered 11, after V lost 4 bases and J lost 8 bases. This CDR3 is built from 15 residues. Germline V gene data show CDR1 as LGHNA and CDR2 as YSLEER. In nucleotides, the CDR3 is TGCGCCAGCAGCCGTATAGCGGGGACCGGGGTTACGCAGTATTTT. This translates into CASSRIAGTGVTQYF.

This chain uses TRBV30 with TRBJ2-7; D is undetermined. The ends were cut back, 5 bases at V and 2 bases at J, with 10 bases in the middle. The CDR3 spans 12 residues. Germline loops: CDR1 GTSNPN, CDR2 SVGIG (reference sequence). CDR3 sequence reads: CAWGQSAYEQYF. The CDR3 coding sequence is TGTGCCTGGGGGCAGTCCGCCTACGAGCAGTACTTC.

The V and J genes are TRBV12-5 and TRBJ2-1, with 7 bases matching TRBD1. The V and J ends lost 8 bases and 5 bases, in that order; junction bases with no gene match: 6. Germline V CDR1 and CDR2: LGHNT, FRNRAP. The CDR3 totals 13 residues. CDR3 DNA sequence: TGTGCTAGTTCCGGGACAGCAGACAATGAGCAGTTCTTC. Translating it yields CASSGTADNEQFF.

On this clone itself: The junction departs from the called germline gene at one end, perhaps through a read error. J is TRBJ2-7 and V is TRBV5-1, with TRBD2 identical over 9 bases. This CDR3 comprises 18 residues. Per germline, CDR1 SGHRS and CDR2 YFSETQ. CDR3 residues: CASSLGGQTGTSSHEQYF. The CDR3 region has the DNA TGCGCCAGCAGCTTGGGGGGCCAAACCGGGACTAGCTCCCACGAGCAGTACTTC.

This chain connects TRBV7-2 to TRBJ2-7; TRBD2 might be the D (6 bases). Trimming left V 0 bases short and J 0 bases short, with 15 bases between. Germline CDR1 is SGHTA and CDR2 is FQGNSA. This CDR3 has 17 amino acids. CDR3 protein: CASSLAAVAGTSYEQYF. The CDR3 bases are TGTGCCAGCAGCTTAGCTGCCGTGGCGGGAACCTCCTACGAGCAGTACTTC. The whole variable domain, remainder taken from reference TRBV7-2 and TRBJ2-7, is GAGVSQSPSNKVTEKGKDVELRCDPISGHTALYWYRQSLGQGLEFLIYFQGNSAPDKSGLPSDRFSAERTGGSVSTLTIQRTQQEDSAVYLCASSLAAVAGTSYEQYFGPGTRLTVT.

This clone was detected a few times. This chain links TRBV15 with TRBJ1-5; D remains unclear. V was pared by 3 bases and J by 3 bases, with 3 bases between. The CDR3 is made up of 12 amino acids. From germline, CDR1 is LNHNV and CDR2 YYDKDF (reference sequence). This CDR3 is CATSRANQPQHF. The CDR3 DNA reads TGTGCCACCAGCAGGGCCAATCAGCCCCAGCATTTT. The entire variable domain, with the rest obtained from reference TRBV15 and TRBJ1-5, is as follows: DAMVIQNPRYQVTQFGKPVTLSCSQTLNHNVMYWYQQKSSQAPKLLFHYYDKDFNNEADTPDNFQSRRPNTSFCFLDIRSPGLGDTAMYLCATSRANQPQHFGDGTRLSIL.